One and the same sample provided the 17 T cell receptor beta chains below, sequenced in a study of blood T cell repertoires in COVID-19. The table came from immunoSEQ multiplex PCR; TCRdb's copy has only in-frame clones and leaves some out. The table has approximately 200,000 clones, 80% to 90% seen once. The sample was PBMCs or T cells enriched from blood (not recorded which). The receptors derive from a woman under 40 who had been exposed to COVID-19.

J is TRBJ2-3 and V is TRBV11-2; 9 positions agree with TRBD2. Germline trimming cut 3 bases from V and 4 bases from J; bases unmatched to any gene: 5. This CDR3 comprises 15 residues. Germline-derived CDR1 and CDR2 are SGHAT and FQNNGV. The CDR3 DNA reads TGTGCCAGCAGCTTTGGCGGGGGGGCCTCAGATACGCAGTATTTT. Its translation is CASSFGGGASDTQYF.

V and J are TRBV3-1 (or the pseudogene TRBV3-2) and TRBJ2-3; 10 bases line up with TRBD2. In germline, CDR1 is LGHDT, CDR2 YNNKEL (reference sequence). This CDR3 region has 16 residues. Trimming at V came to 3 bases and at J to 2 bases, leaving 5 bases not matched to a gene. CDR3 nucleotides: TGTGCCAGCAGCCAGGGACTAGCGACCCACACAGATACGCAGTATTTT. Translating it yields CASSQGLATHTDTQYF.

The chain uses TRBV5-1 and TRBJ2-3, with 8 bases aligning to TRBD2. Trimming took 0 bases from V and 3 from J; bases not matched to a gene: 9. This CDR3 has 17 amino acids. Germline V gives CDR1 SGHRS, CDR2 YFSETQ. The CDR3 region has the DNA TGCGCCAGCAGCTTGGCCATGACTAGCGTGGGAACAGATACGCAGTATTTT. This translates into CASSLAMTSVGTDTQYF.

This clone was detected a few times. The J gene is TRBJ1-2, the V gene TRBV5-1; D possibly corresponds to TRBD1 (5 bases). The CDR3 covers 12 residues. From germline, CDR1 is SGHRS and CDR2 YFSETQ. The V and J ends lost 4 bases and 4 bases respectively, with 8 bases between them. The CDR3 DNA is TGCGCCAGCAGCCCGGGGGGCTATGGCTACACCTTC. It specifies CASSPGGYGYTF. Using reference TRBV5-1 and TRBJ1-2 for the parts outside the CDR3, the full variable domain is KAGVTQTPRYLIKTRGQQVTLSCSPISGHRSVSWYQQTPGQGLQFLFEYFSETQRNKGNFPGRFSGRQFSNSRSEMNVSTLELGDSALYLCASSPGGYGYTFGSGTRLTVV.

This chain joins TRBV29-1 and TRBJ2-7; 8 bases match TRBD1. This CDR3 spans 14 amino acids. With V trimmed by 6 bases and J by 3 bases, 10 bases remained unmatched. The V gene's germline CDR1 is SQVTM and CDR2 ANQGSEA. The CDR3 DNA is TGCAGCGTGGGACAGGCACCCCCTAGCTACGAGCAGTACTTC. Translated, it gives CSVGQAPPSYEQYF.

V usage is TRBV18 and J usage is TRBJ2-2; 9 bases are shared with TRBD1. CDR1 is KGHSH and CDR2 is LQKENI in the germline V gene. The CDR3 is 16 residues long. Losses at the gene ends were 0 bases for V and 3 bases for J; bases not matched to a gene: 2. The CDR3 here is CASSPPDRGYTGELFF. For the CDR3, the DNA is TGTGCCAGCTCACCACCGGACAGGGGTTACACCGGGGAGCTGTTTTTT.

The chain is built from TRBV5-4 and TRBJ1-1; 8 nucleotides align to TRBD1. The V and J ends lost 4 bases and 0 bases, in that order; junction bases with no gene match: 8. CDR1 and CDR2 (germline): SGHNT, YYREEE (reference sequence). The CDR3 is 16 amino acids. The CDR3 reads CASSRQGAKMNTEAFF. In DNA, the CDR3 is TGTGCCAGCAGCCGTCAGGGGGCAAAGATGAACACTGAAGCTTTCTTT.

This chain uses TRBV11-2 with TRBJ2-7; tentatively, D is TRBD1 (6 bases). There are 15 residues in the CDR3. The germline gives CDR1 SGHAT, CDR2 FQNNGV. Trimming shortened V by 4 bases and J by 7 bases, and 20 bases separated the two germline ends. The CDR3 DNA reads TGTGCCAGCAGCTCGCCGGGACACCTGAGTAGTGAGCAGTACTTC. It encodes CASSSPGHLSSEQYF.

This clone turned up a few times. V gene TRBV2 combines with J gene TRBJ2-7; D not resolved. V lost 5 bases to trimming and J lost 9 bases, with 14 bases between them. Germline V gene data show CDR1 as SNHLY and CDR2 as FYNNEI. The CDR3 is 12 amino acids. In DNA form, the CDR3 reads TGTGCCAGCAGTCCCCCAGGTCCCGGGCAGTACTTC. Encoded protein: CASSPPGPGQYF.

This clone was detected a few times. V usage is TRBV27 and J usage is TRBJ1-6; TRBD1 aligns across 9 bases. Trimming took 5 bases from V and 7 from J; bases not matched to a gene: 3. The CDR3 has 14 amino acids. CDR1 is MNHEY and CDR2 is SMNVEV in the germline V gene (reference sequence). The CDR3 reads CASSRGQGNSPLHF. The CDR3 nucleotides read TGTGCCAGCAGTAGGGGACAGGGCAATTCACCCCTCCACTTT.

This clone was observed once. The chain is built from TRBV6-5 and TRBJ2-7, with D perhaps matching TRBD2 (6 bases). The CDR3 runs to 15 residues. The ends were cut back, 7 bases at V and 4 bases at J, with 20 bases in the middle. From germline, CDR1 is MNHEY and CDR2 SVGAGI. The CDR3 protein is CASKEGKWTFYEQYF. The CDR3 bases are TGTGCCAGCAAGGAGGGGAAATGGACCTTTTACGAGCAGTACTTC.

This rearrangement joins TRBV5-1 to TRBJ1-1; D ambiguous. This CDR3 comprises 12 residues. V lost 4 bases and J 1 base, leaving 5 bases between the germline ends. In germline, CDR1 is SGHRS, CDR2 YFSETQ. The CDR3 spells CASSRANTEAFF. The CDR3 nucleotides read TGCGCCAGCAGCCGCGCGAACACTGAAGCTTTCTTT.

The rearrangement uses TRBV4-2 and TRBJ2-7, with 14 positions matching TRBD2. J gave up 7 bases and V 0 bases, and 5 bases lay outside the gene matches. Looked up from germline, CDR1 is LGHNA and CDR2 is YNFKEQ. This CDR3 contains 16 residues. CDR3 sequence: CASSQDRLAGGVEQYF. The CDR3 nucleotides read TGTGCCAGCAGCCAAGACCGACTAGCGGGGGGGGTGGAGCAGTACTTC.

V and J are TRBV27 and TRBJ1-6; D unclear. V lost 0 bases and J lost 7, with 10 bases in between. The CDR3 contains 15 residues. Germline-derived CDR1 and CDR2 are MNHEY and SMNVEV (reference sequence). This CDR3 is CASSLSYSKNSPLHF. CDR3 bases: TGTGCCAGCAGTTTATCGTACAGTAAAAATTCACCCCTCCACTTT.

The chain couples TRBV7-8 to TRBJ1-5; D is possibly TRBD1 (5 bases). Trimming pared 4 bases from V and 0 bases from J, leaving 7 bases between. Germline lookup yields CDR1 SGHVS and CDR2 FQNEAQ. The CDR3 length is 14 residues. The CDR3 DNA is TGTGCCAGCAGCTCAGGGATTAGCAATCAGCCCCAGCATTTT. Its translation is CASSSGISNQPQHF.

J is TRBJ1-2 and V is TRBV6-5, with TRBD1 identical over 10 bases. CDR1 is MNHEY, CDR2 SVGAGI, per germline. CDR3 size: 14 residues. With V trimmed by 8 bases and J by 4 bases, 7 bases remained unmatched. The CDR3 sequence is CASHRTGGAYGYTF. The CDR3 DNA reads TGTGCCAGCCACAGGACAGGGGGGGCCTATGGCTACACCTTC.

The chain carries TRBV2 and TRBJ1-6; no clear D. The CDR3 totals 13 residues. The germline V and J ends were trimmed by 8 bases and 9 bases, with 14 bases remaining between them. Germline CDR1 is SNHLY and CDR2 is FYNNEI. The chain's CDR3 is CASAGETSSPLHF. The CDR3 DNA is TGTGCCAGCGCTGGGGAGACGAGTTCACCCCTCCACTTT.